This TCR beta chain was observed in a study of T cell repertoires in cytomegalovirus infection. In the study overall: CMV infection plus the matching HLA type was flagged by public TCR beta signatures.

MiXCR, applied by TCRdb to the reads, yields one record per CDR3 protein. Of roughly 500,000 distinct CDR3 sequences in the sample, about 15% were seen once. This clonotype was recorded at least ten times. Antigen unknown. Study conclusions and caveats: HLA-C-restricted TCR beta clonotypes specific for CMV led the ex vivo response. CMV carriers with the relevant HLA were identified by cumulative public TCR beta family frequency.

Germline V gene data show CDR1 as SGHVS and CDR2 as FNYEAQ. CDR3 length: 17 amino acids. V was trimmed by 0 bases and J by 7 bases, leaving 16 bases between them. The rearrangement uses TRBV7-6 and TRBJ1-6; tentative D call: TRBD1 (5 bases). The specimen was CD8+ T cells from PBMCs. The receptor comes from a human donor in good health (CMV status not recorded). Some clones in this sample may be carry-over from other donors' samples. The CDR3 protein is CASSLAELRGGNSPLHF. The CDR3 DNA reads as TGTGCCAGCAGCTTAGCCGAGTTGAGGGGTGGGAATTCACCCCTCCACTTT.